A single sample gave rise to the 18 T cell receptor beta chains below, sequenced in a study of metastatic and nonmetastatic thyroid tumors. Thyroid surgery took place with no prior treatment in any patient. TCRdb recomputed clones from the PCR reads via MiXCR. The table lists 50,000 to 60,000 clones, roughly 18% of them singletons, with around 3% in the top ten. Sequences were obtained from blood. The receptors derive from a female donor with papillary thyroid cancer or a benign thyroid nodule (not recorded which). Some clones in this sample may be carry-over from other donors' samples.

The chain is built from TRBV10-1 and TRBJ2-7; TRBD2 matches 10 bases. The germline V gene encodes CDR1 WNHNN and CDR2 SYGVQD (reference sequence). V lost 8 bases and J lost 6; bases outside the gene matches: 7. This CDR3 comprises 13 residues. The CDR3 DNA reads TGCGCCAGCCTCCATGGGACTAGCGTCGAGCAGTACTTC. This translates into CASLHGTSVEQYF.

This clone was observed many times. In DNA, the CDR3 is TGTGCCAGCAAGAATACCGGGACTAGCGGGGGGAAGCAGTACTTC. This gives the protein CASKNTGTSGGKQYF. This chain connects TRBV19 to TRBJ2-7; 15 bases are shared with TRBD2. Germline CDR1 LNHDA, CDR2 SQIVND (reference sequence). The V and J ends lost 9 bases and 8 bases, in that order; junction bases with no gene match: 11. The CDR3 totals 15 residues.

This clone was seen repeatedly, ten times or more. The chain uses TRBV6-6 and TRBJ2-7, with TRBD1 identical over 9 bases. Germline V gene data show CDR1 as MNHNY and CDR2 as SVGAGI (reference sequence). CDR3 length: 13 amino acids. Unmatched junction bases numbered 3, after V lost 4 bases and J lost 5 bases. The CDR3 loop reads CASSSRTGDEQYF. Here the CDR3 DNA reads TGTGCCAGCAGTTCTCGGACAGGGGACGAGCAGTACTTC.

This clone occurred a few times. This may come from a read error, since a much larger clone is one base off. This rearrangement joins TRBV6-1 to TRBJ1-4; D call uncertain. The CDR3 runs 17 residues. The germline V gene has CDR1 MNHNS and CDR2 SASEGT. The CDR3 DNA reads TGTGCCAGCAGTCCAGCCCATATCGGTTCAACTAATGAAAAACTGTCTTTT. Its translation is CASSPAHIGSTNEKLSF.

This clone was picked up many times. Just one base apart from a much larger clone, this may be a read error. Other DNA sequences of this sample code for an identical CDR3. The J gene is TRBJ1-3, the V gene TRBV28; TRBD1 agrees at 8 bases. Germline loops: CDR1 MDHEN, CDR2 SYDVKM. The CDR3 covers 16 residues. V lost 5 bases, J lost 4 bases, and 10 bases stayed unmatched. The CDR3 DNA reads TGTGCCAGCAGTCTATACGGACAGGGTTCAGGAAACACCATATATTTT. Its translation: CASSLYGQGSGNTIYF.

This clone was seen repeatedly, ten times or more. The rearrangement joins TRBV20-1 to TRBJ1-1; 8 bases are a match to TRBD1. Germline CDR1 reads DFQATT; CDR2 reads SNEGSKA (reference sequence). The CDR3 extends over 15 amino acids. The J segment lost 3 bases and the V segment lost 5 bases, leaving 11 bases of the junction unmatched. The CDR3 spells CSASRQGREDTEAFF. CDR3 nucleotide sequence: TGCAGTGCTTCCCGACAGGGGCGGGAAGACACTGAAGCTTTCTTT.

Comment on this clone: A much larger clone is a single base away; this may be a read error. The V and J genes are TRBV20-1 and TRBJ1-1; unclear D gene. Germline loops: CDR1 DFQATT, CDR2 SNEGSKA (reference sequence). The CDR3 is 12 amino acids. Trimming cost V 3 bases and J 2 bases, with 7 bases left between them. The CDR3 sequence is CSARPLNTEAFF. The CDR3, as DNA: TGCAGTGCTAGGCCCCTTAACACTGAAGCTTTCTTT.

This clone was found many times. The chain carries TRBV9 and TRBJ2-6; D is uncertain. With 3 bases removed from V and 4 bases from J, the gap between germline ends came to 5 bases. The CDR3 runs 13 residues. Germline values: CDR1 SGDLS, CDR2 YYNGEE. The CDR3 DNA follows: TGTGCCAGCAGCGAGCCCGGGGCCAACGTCCTGACTTTC. This encodes CASSEPGANVLTF.

This clone has a count of ten or more. The chain couples TRBV6-1 to TRBJ1-1, with D possibly being TRBD1 (6 bases). The germline V gene has CDR1 MNHNS and CDR2 SASEGT. Trimming took off 7 bases at V and 4 bases at J, with 13 bases between the two ends. The length of the CDR3 is 13 residues. The CDR3 nucleotides read TGTGCCAGCATCATGCAGGGGAGCACTGAAGCTTTCTTT. Translating gives CASIMQGSTEAFF.

This clone has only a few counts. V gene TRBV2 combines with J gene TRBJ2-7, with a weak D call TRBD2 (5 bases). There are 11 residues in the CDR3. CDR1 is SNHLY and CDR2 is FYNNEI in the germline V gene. Trimming stripped 4 bases from V and 11 bases from J, with 12 bases between. CDR3 nucleotides: TGTGCCAGCAGTGGTAGAAGGGAGAAGTACTTC. This sequence encodes CASSGRREKYF.

At least ten counts were recorded for this clone. The genes are TRBV6-1 and TRBJ1-2; D call uncertain. This CDR3 is built from 13 residues. Looked up from germline, CDR1 is MNHNS and CDR2 is SASEGT. Deletions cut 2 bases from V and 1 base from J, with 5 bases between. Here the CDR3 reads CASSEYLNYGYTF. The CDR3 nucleotides are TGTGCCAGCAGTGAATACCTTAACTATGGCTACACCTTC.

The gene calls are TRBV7-8 and TRBJ1-2, with D possibly TRBD1 on 6 matching bases. The germline V gene has CDR1 SGHVS and CDR2 FQNEAQ. The CDR3 has 15 residues. The germline V and J ends were trimmed by 5 bases and 0 bases, with 13 bases remaining between them. CDR3 DNA: TGTGCCAGCAGCCGGTCTGACAGGACTAACTATGGCTACACCTTC. Encoded protein: CASSRSDRTNYGYTF.

Only a few counts were recorded for this clone. The junction does not match germline at one end; this may be a read error. V and J are TRBV28 and TRBJ1-4; D ambiguous. The CDR3 totals 12 residues. The V gene's germline CDR1 is MDHEN and CDR2 SYDVKM. The chain's CDR3 is CASNPTNEKLVF. CDR3 bases: TGTGCCAGCAATCCTACTAATGAAAAACTGGTTTTT. Supplemented by reference TRBV28 and TRBJ1-4, the full variable domain reads DVKVTQSSRYLVKRTGEKVFLECVQDMDHENMFWYRQDPGLGLRLIYFSYDVKMKEKGDIPEGYSVSREKKERFSLILESASTNQTSMYLCASNPTNEKLVFGSGTQLSVL.

The V gene is TRBV6-2 or TRBV6-3, the J gene TRBJ2-3; 10 positions match TRBD2. The CDR3 loop spans 15 amino acids. Germline CDR1 and CDR2: MNHEY and SVGEGT. V trimming: 6 bases; J trimming: 3 bases; junction bases outside the gene matches: 6. For the CDR3, the DNA is TGTGCCAGCAGCCGAGCGGGGGGGGAGACAGATACGCAGTATTTT. Translation: CASSRAGGETDTQYF.

Comment on this clone: At one of its ends the junction is not consistent with the germline gene, which may arise from a read error. The chain has TRBV28 and TRBJ2-7; D is uncertain. This CDR3 is built from 12 residues. Germline values: CDR1 MDHEN, CDR2 SYDVKM. This chain's CDR3 is CSSSLLSGVKYF. The CDR3 DNA reads TGTTCCAGCAGTTTATTGTCTGGGGTCAAGTACTTC.

V and J are TRBV30 and TRBJ1-5; possible D gene TRBD1, 5 bases. Trimming stripped 2 bases from V and 1 base from J, with 12 bases between. Germline loops: CDR1 GTSNPN, CDR2 SVGIG (reference sequence). This CDR3 has 15 residues. The CDR3 DNA is TGTGCCTGGAGTTCTCTGGGGGTGAGCAATCAGCCCCAGCATTTT. It yields the protein CAWSSLGVSNQPQHF.

This clone was observed many times. The CDR3 DNA reads TGTGCCAGCAGTGCCCGACTCAGCGCTACGAAAGAGACCCAGTACTTC. This gives the protein CASSARLSATKETQYF. J is TRBJ2-5 and V is TRBV12-3 or TRBV12-4, with D unclear. The CDR3 extends over 16 amino acids. V shed 5 bases and J shed 3 bases, with 19 bases lying between them.

This clone appeared a few times. The DNA for the CDR3 is TGTGCCACCGGGACTATCTCCTACAATGAGCAGTTCTTC. Its protein product is CATGTISYNEQFF. This chain links TRBV28 with TRBJ2-1; the match to TRBD2 covers 7 bases. CDR1 and CDR2 (germline): MDHEN, SYDVKM. The CDR3 spans 13 residues. With V trimmed by 10 bases and J by 0 bases, 3 bases remained unmatched.